These 32 T cell receptor beta chains came from one sample sequenced in a study of T-cell memory formation after mild COVID-19. MiXCR, applied by TCRdb to the 5' RACE reads, yields one record per CDR3 protein. The sample holds roughly 350,000 distinct CDR3 sequences, roughly 21% seen once. The sample taken for sequencing was PBMCs or a T cell subset sorted from them (not recorded which). These receptors all come from an adult woman who had mild COVID-19 (a few samples of this study predate the infection). Cell type and time point are not known.

On this clonotype: It is unclear where the CDR3 begins or ends on the DNA, so no DNA is shown, and the CDR3 is as TCRdb lists it. The V call is TRBV23-1, the J call TRBJ2-7; the table names TRBD2, a call not compared with the DNA. TRBV23-1 is flagged as an ORF with uncertain function. The length of the CDR3 is 21 amino acids, counting both ends. The CDR3 region is CASSHVRDCISAPAVMSEQYF.

In this sample, this clonotype turned up a few times. The V and J genes are TRBV11-2 and TRBJ2-1; 11 bases agree with TRBD2. After removal of 3 bases from V and 4 bases from J, the junction contained 8 bases not matched to a gene. This CDR3 is built from 17 residues. The germline gives CDR1 SGHAT, CDR2 FQNNGV. The DNA for the CDR3 is TGTGCCAGCAGCTTTTGGAGACTAGCGGGGTTATACAATGAGCAGTTCTTC. Protein product: CASSFWRLAGLYNEQFF.

This clonotype showed up many times. One junction end disagrees with the germline gene, perhaps due to a read error. The chain has TRBV4-1 and TRBJ2-7; D is possibly TRBD1 (6 bases). Germline CDR1 MGHRA, CDR2 YSYEKL. This CDR3 is built from 14 residues. CDR3 amino acids: CASSQGSGDYEQYF. The CDR3 DNA reads TGTGCCAGCAGCCAAGGTTCAGGGGACTACGAGCAGTACTTC.

This clonotype was counted a few times. This chain links TRBV30 with TRBJ2-1, with 11 bases aligning to TRBD1. With 3 bases clipped from V and 8 bases from J, the junction kept 9 bases outside the gene matches. This CDR3 spans 15 amino acids. Germline lookup yields CDR1 GTSNPN and CDR2 SVGIG (reference sequence). This chain's CDR3 is CAWREGQGARDEQFF. CDR3 coding DNA: TGTGCCTGGAGGGAAGGACAGGGGGCCCGCGATGAGCAGTTCTTC.

The chain joins TRBV21-1 to TRBJ2-4; the table's D call, TRBD1, was not checked against the DNA. TRBV21-1 is recorded as a pseudogene. There are 20 residues in the CDR3. The CDR3 protein is CASSKWEEFGQALAKNIQYF. The CDR3, as DNA: TGTGCCAGCAGCAAATGGGAAGAATTTGGACAGGCTCTAGCCAAAAACATTCAGTACTTC.

This clonotype was counted between two and nine times. V is TRBV11-3 and J is TRBJ2-1; TRBD2 might be the D (7 bases). The germline V and J ends were trimmed by 5 bases and 3 bases, with 17 bases remaining between them. CDR3 length: 16 amino acids. Per the germline V gene, CDR1 is SGHNT and CDR2 is YENEEA. CDR3 in amino acids: CASSPGGRGLYNEQFF. For the CDR3, the DNA is TGTGCCAGCAGCCCAGGAGGGCGGGGGCTCTACAATGAGCAGTTCTTC.

The gene calls are TRBV5-6 and TRBJ2-7; 9 bases map to TRBD1. Germline V lookup: CDR1 SGHDT, CDR2 YYEEEE. J was trimmed by 7 bases and V by 0 bases; bases with no gene match: 5. The CDR3 consists of 14 residues. The CDR3 nucleotides are TGTGCCAGCAGCTTGGACAGGGGGCTGCGGGAGCAGTACTTC. Encoded protein: CASSLDRGLREQYF.

The chain carries TRBV7-7 and TRBJ2-3, with 8 bases fitting TRBD1. V was clipped by 5 bases and J by 5 bases; unmatched bases: 3. CDR1 SSHAT and CDR2 FNYEAQ come from the germline V gene (reference sequence). This CDR3 has 13 amino acids. In DNA, the CDR3 is TGTGCCAGCAGCGCAGACAGGGGAGATACGCAGTATTTT. It codes for CASSADRGDTQYF.

This clonotype was detected a few times. The rearrangement uses TRBV6-2 or TRBV6-3 and TRBJ1-1; perhaps TRBD1 as D (6 bases). CDR1 MNHEY and CDR2 SVGEGT come from the germline V gene. This CDR3 has 16 amino acids. Trimming took off 6 bases at V and 11 bases at J, with 28 bases between the two ends. The CDR3: CASSPIFQTGLITAFF. The DNA of the CDR3 is TGTGCCAGCAGCCCAATTTTCCAGACAGGTCTTATCACCGCTTTCTTT.

This clonotype was picked up a small number of times. The chain couples TRBV15 to TRBJ1-1; 7 bases line up with TRBD1. Losses at the gene ends were 2 bases for V and 2 bases for J; bases not matched to a gene: 2. Germline values: CDR1 LNHNV, CDR2 YYDKDF (reference sequence). CDR3 length equals 14 residues. The CDR3 DNA follows: TGTGCCACCAGCAGACGACAGGGAAACACTGAAGCTTTCTTT. It yields the protein CATSRRQGNTEAFF.

This clonotype was detected many times. The chain links TRBV4-1 to TRBJ2-3; D is tentatively TRBD1 or TRBD2 (6 bases each). The V gene's germline CDR1 is MGHRA and CDR2 YSYEKL. CDR3 size: 17 residues. Trimming removed 4 bases from V and 0 bases from J, with 17 bases in between. CDR3 in amino acids: CASSPHRGAESTDTQYF. CDR3 sequence (DNA): TGCGCCAGCAGCCCCCATAGGGGGGCGGAGAGCACAGATACGCAGTATTTT.

CDR3 loop: CASAHRQTRNEKLFF. CDR3 nucleotides: TGTGCCAGCGCCCACAGACAGACCCGTAATGAAAAACTGTTTTTT. The chain joins TRBV2 to TRBJ1-4, with a weak D call TRBD1 (5 bases). CDR3 length equals 15 residues. Per the germline V gene, CDR1 is SNHLY and CDR2 is FYNNEI. V was shortened by 8 bases and J by 4 bases, with 17 bases between the two germline ends.

This clonotype was found many times. The chain combines TRBV6-6 with TRBJ1-1; 7 nucleotides align to TRBD1. This CDR3 comprises 13 residues. J lost 3 bases, V lost 6 bases, and 4 bases had no gene match. CDR1 MNHNY and CDR2 SVGAGI come from the germline V gene (reference sequence). This chain's CDR3 is CASRPDRYTEAFF. CDR3 DNA: TGTGCCAGCAGACCGGACAGGTACACTGAAGCTTTCTTT.

CDR3 DNA: TGTGCCACCAGTGATTTCGGGACTTCCGCGGATGTGGCGCAGTATTTT. It encodes CATSDFGTSADVAQYF. The chain employs TRBV24-1 and TRBJ2-3; TRBD2 might be the D (6 bases). The germline gives CDR1 KGHDR, CDR2 SFDVKD. The CDR3 extends over 16 amino acids. V lost 1 base and J 10 bases, leaving 20 bases between the germline ends.

This chain joins TRBV7-3 and TRBJ2-7, with a tentative D call TRBD1 (6 bases). The CDR3 runs 15 residues. Germline V CDR1 and CDR2: SGHTA, FQGTGA. V was pared by 4 bases and J by 0 bases, with 13 bases between. The CDR3 nucleotides are TGTGCCAGCAGCTCCCAGGGGTCACCCTCCTACGAGCAGTACTTC. This encodes CASSSQGSPSYEQYF.

This clonotype was seen a handful of times. CDR3 coding DNA: TGTGCCAGCAGCCATGCCGTAGGAAGGGGTAATGAGCAGTTCTTC. Translated: CASSHAVGRGNEQFF. The V call is TRBV5-5, the J call TRBJ2-1; D possibly corresponds to TRBD1 (5 bases). Trimming stripped 4 bases from V and 7 bases from J, with 18 bases between. From germline, CDR1 is SGHKS and CDR2 YYEKEE (reference sequence). There are 15 residues in the CDR3.

This clonotype was observed a handful of times. The rearrangement links TRBV18 to TRBJ2-5, with D hard to call. CDR1 is KGHSH, CDR2 LQKENI, per germline. Trimming stripped 3 bases from V and 2 bases from J, with 7 bases between. This CDR3 contains 13 residues. The CDR3 coding sequence is TGTGCCAGCTCACCGGCCCCTCAAGAGACCCAGTACTTC. This codes for CASSPAPQETQYF.

This clonotype was found many times. This rearrangement joins TRBV5-1 to TRBJ2-3, with D uncertain. There are 18 residues in the CDR3. V lost 1 base, J lost 0 bases, and 18 bases lay in between. Germline CDR1 SGHRS, CDR2 YFSETQ. CDR3: CASSLTPRGYGSTDTQYF. CDR3 nucleotide sequence: TGCGCCAGCAGCTTGACCCCCCGCGGATACGGTAGCACAGATACGCAGTATTTT.

The rearrangement joins TRBV4-3 to TRBJ2-7; 7 bases are a match to TRBD2. Trimming took 4 bases from V and 3 from J; bases not matched to a gene: 12. The germline gives CDR1 LGHNA, CDR2 YSLEER. This CDR3 is built from 16 residues. CDR3: CASSPSGGSPIYEQYF. CDR3 nucleotides: TGCGCCAGCAGCCCGAGCGGCGGGAGTCCTATCTACGAGCAGTACTTC.

This clonotype came up a few times. The CDR3 DNA is TGTGCCAGCAGCCCATACACCGGGACTAGCAATGAGCAGTTCTTC. Its translation is CASSPYTGTSNEQFF. The chain carries TRBV7-2 and TRBJ2-1, with 8 positions matching TRBD2. The CDR3 extends over 15 amino acids. CDR1 SGHTA and CDR2 FQGNSA come from the germline V gene. The V and J ends lost 5 bases and 6 bases, in that order; junction bases with no gene match: 9.

The chain couples TRBV18 to TRBJ2-5; TRBD1 matches 8 bases. CDR3 size: 15 residues. Unmatched junction bases numbered 4, after V lost 3 bases and J lost 1 base. The germline V gene has CDR1 KGHSH and CDR2 LQKENI. This CDR3 is CASSPGQGPQETQYF. The DNA of the CDR3 is TGTGCCAGCTCACCCGGACAGGGCCCCCAAGAGACCCAGTACTTC. The full variable domain, its missing parts supplied by reference TRBV18 and TRBJ2-5, is NAGVMQNPRHLVRRRGQEARLRCSPMKGHSHVYWYRQLPEEGLKFMVYLQKENIIDESGMPKERFSAEFPKEGPSILRIQQVVRGDSAAYFCASSPGQGPQETQYFGPGTRLLVL.

Many counts were recorded for this clonotype. V is TRBV12-3 or TRBV12-4 and J is TRBJ2-1; D call uncertain. Trimming removed 2 bases at V and 5 bases at J, with 7 bases between. This CDR3 has 13 amino acids. CDR3 DNA sequence: TGTGCCAGCAGTTTAACTGGGGACAATGAGCAGTTCTTC. Translation gives CASSLTGDNEQFF.

The CDR3 loop is CASSPTTGRIYEQYF. CDR3 nucleotides: TGTGCCAGCAGCCCTACGACAGGACGAATCTACGAGCAGTACTTC. V gene TRBV7-9 combines with J gene TRBJ2-7; possibly TRBD1 for D (6 bases). V lost 5 bases, J lost 3 bases, and 17 bases lay in between. Germline values: CDR1 SEHNR, CDR2 FQNEAQ (reference sequence). CDR3 length equals 15 residues.

This chain connects TRBV27 to TRBJ2-7; 7 nucleotides agree with TRBD1. Germline V gene data show CDR1 as MNHEY and CDR2 as SMNVEV (reference sequence). The CDR3 length is 17 residues. V dropped 8 bases and J dropped 10; count of bases not matched to a gene: 26. CDR3 DNA: TGTGCCAGCCGAGGGACGACCTGGATCCCGTGGGGACAGTTCCAGTACTTC. This encodes CASRGTTWIPWGQFQYF.

The CDR3 protein is CASSQDTSAPGYF. The CDR3 DNA follows: TGTGCCAGCAGCCAGGATACTAGCGCCCCAGGTTATTTT. The V and J genes are TRBV4-2 and TRBJ2-3; 7 bases map to TRBD2. J lost 15 bases, V lost 3 bases, and 12 bases had no gene match. Germline-derived CDR1 and CDR2 are LGHNA and YNFKEQ. The CDR3 is 13 amino acids.

This clonotype was counted between two and nine times. The chain links TRBV3-1 to TRBJ2-3; TRBD2 matches at 7 bases. The CDR3 sequence is 18 residues long. The germline V gene has CDR1 LGHDT and CDR2 YNNKEL (reference sequence). After removal of 0 bases from V and 0 bases from J, the junction contained 9 bases not matched to a gene. CDR3 amino acids: CASSQDRNGGGSTDTQYF. In DNA, the CDR3 is TGTGCCAGCAGCCAAGATCGGAACGGCGGGGGAAGCACAGATACGCAGTATTTT.

The chain uses TRBV6-1 and TRBJ2-3; maybe TRBD1 (5 bases). Germline values: CDR1 MNHNS, CDR2 SASEGT. This CDR3 has 15 amino acids. The V gene lost 5 bases and the J gene lost 5 bases, with 17 bases spanning the gap. The CDR3 nucleotides read TGTGCCAGCAGTCACCTGGGGCCTAGGGGAGATACGCAGTATTTT. Translated: CASSHLGPRGDTQYF.

The chain's CDR3 is CASSQGLGYGYTF. The CDR3 region has the DNA TGCGCCAGCAGCCAGGGACTTGGCTATGGCTACACCTTC. V is TRBV4-1 and J is TRBJ1-2; D is possibly TRBD1 (5 bases). V was shortened by 3 bases and J by 4 bases, with 9 bases between the two germline ends. The CDR3 runs to 13 residues. The germline CDR1 and CDR2 sequences are MGHRA and YSYEKL.

This clonotype has just a few counts. The chain uses TRBV2 and TRBJ2-1; possibly TRBD1 for D (5 bases). Trimming took 6 bases from V and 9 from J, leaving 12 bases between them. Germline CDR1 is SNHLY and CDR2 is FYNNEI. CDR3 length: 12 amino acids. The CDR3 region has the DNA TGTGCCAGCAGCGTGAGTGGGGCTGAGCAGTTCTTC. It specifies CASSVSGAEQFF.

CDR3 nucleotides: TGTGCCACGGGACTAGCGGGAGGGCCCGGGCAGTTCTTC. Encoded protein: CATGLAGGPGQFF. The chain couples TRBV10-3 to TRBJ2-1, with 16 bases that match TRBD2. The germline gives CDR1 ENHRY, CDR2 SYGVKD. V gave up 10 bases and J gave up 12 bases; unmatched junction bases: 6. The CDR3 covers 13 residues.

The chain combines TRBV6-2 or TRBV6-3 with TRBJ2-7; 7 bases align to TRBD2. In germline, CDR1 is MNHEY, CDR2 SVGEGT. The ends lost 8 bases at V and 4 bases at J; junction bases unmatched: 8. The CDR3 consists of 13 residues. In nucleotides, the CDR3 is TGTGCCAGCGCGAGGGAGGGGCGGTACGAGCAGTACTTC. Amino acids: CASAREGRYEQYF.

The CDR3 nucleotides are TGTGCCACCAGCAGAGATCGAGAGTACGAGCAGTACTTC. Translating it yields CATSRDREYEQYF. The chain uses TRBV15 and TRBJ2-7; D not resolved. There are 13 residues in the CDR3. Germline CDR1 is LNHNV and CDR2 is YYDKDF (reference sequence). Trimming took off 0 bases at V and 4 bases at J, with 7 bases between the two ends.